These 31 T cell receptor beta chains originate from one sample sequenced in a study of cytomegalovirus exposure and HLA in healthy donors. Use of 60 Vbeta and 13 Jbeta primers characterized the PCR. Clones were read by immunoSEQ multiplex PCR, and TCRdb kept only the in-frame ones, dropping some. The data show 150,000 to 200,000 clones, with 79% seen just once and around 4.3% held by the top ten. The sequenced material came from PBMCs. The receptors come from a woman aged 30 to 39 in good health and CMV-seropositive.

The DNA for the CDR3 is TGTGCCAGCAGCCCTGGGACAGGGGGATGGGAGACCCAGTACTTC. It encodes CASSPGTGGWETQYF. The V call is TRBV11-3, the J call TRBJ2-5; the match to TRBD1 covers 11 bases. Trimming removed 5 bases from V and 5 bases from J; junction bases left unmatched: 7. The length of the CDR3 is 15 residues. The germline gives CDR1 SGHNT, CDR2 YENEEA.

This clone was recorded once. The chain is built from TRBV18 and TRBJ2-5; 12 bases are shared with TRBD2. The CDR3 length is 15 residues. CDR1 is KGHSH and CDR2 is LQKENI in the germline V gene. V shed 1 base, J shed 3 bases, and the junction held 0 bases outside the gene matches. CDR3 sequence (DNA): TGTGCCAGCTCACCACGGACTAGCGGGGAAGAGACCCAGTACTTC. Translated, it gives CASSPRTSGEETQYF.

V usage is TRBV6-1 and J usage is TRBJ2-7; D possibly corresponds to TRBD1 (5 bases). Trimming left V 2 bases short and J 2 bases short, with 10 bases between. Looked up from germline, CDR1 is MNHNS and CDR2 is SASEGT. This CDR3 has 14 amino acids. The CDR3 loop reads CASSEPGKPYEQYF. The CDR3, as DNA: TGTGCCAGCAGTGAACCAGGGAAGCCCTACGAGCAGTACTTC.

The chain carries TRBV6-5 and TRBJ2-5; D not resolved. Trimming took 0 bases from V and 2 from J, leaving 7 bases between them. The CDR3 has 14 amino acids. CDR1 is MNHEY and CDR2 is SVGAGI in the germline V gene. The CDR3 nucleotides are TGTGCCAGCAGTTACTCTCAAACTCAAGAGACCCAGTACTTC. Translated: CASSYSQTQETQYF.

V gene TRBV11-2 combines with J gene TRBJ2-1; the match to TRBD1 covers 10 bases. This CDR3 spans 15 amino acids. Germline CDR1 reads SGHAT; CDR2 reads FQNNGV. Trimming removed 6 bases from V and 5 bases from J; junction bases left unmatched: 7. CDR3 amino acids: CASRVRDRGNNEQFF. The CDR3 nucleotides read TGTGCCAGCAGGGTCCGGGACAGGGGAAACAATGAGCAGTTCTTC. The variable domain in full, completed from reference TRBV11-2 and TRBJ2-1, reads EAGVAQSPRYKIIEKRQSVAFWCNPISGHATLYWYQQILGQGPKLLIQFQNNGVVDDSQLPKDRFSAERLKGVDSTLKIQPAKLEDSAVYLCASRVRDRGNNEQFFGPGTRLTVL.

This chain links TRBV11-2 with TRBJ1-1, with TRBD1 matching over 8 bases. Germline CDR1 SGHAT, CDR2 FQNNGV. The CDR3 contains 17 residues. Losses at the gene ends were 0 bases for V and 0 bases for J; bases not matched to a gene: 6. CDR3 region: CASSLDLLTGVNTEAFF. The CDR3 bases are TGTGCCAGCAGCTTAGATCTCCTGACAGGGGTGAACACTGAAGCTTTCTTT.

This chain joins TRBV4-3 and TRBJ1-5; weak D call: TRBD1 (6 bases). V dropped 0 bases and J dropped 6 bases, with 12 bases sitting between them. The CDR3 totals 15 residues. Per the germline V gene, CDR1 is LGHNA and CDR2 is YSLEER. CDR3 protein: CASSQDFGGPQPQHF. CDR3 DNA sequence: TGCGCCAGCAGCCAAGATTTTGGGGGCCCTCAGCCCCAGCATTTT.

The CDR3, as DNA: TGCGCCAGCGAACAGGGGGTGATTTCTGGGGCCAACGTCCTGACTTTC. Translated, it gives CASEQGVISGANVLTF. The chain carries TRBV5-1 and TRBJ2-6; 8 nucleotides match TRBD1. Losses at the gene ends were 7 bases for V and 1 base for J; bases not matched to a gene: 7. The germline CDR1 and CDR2 sequences are SGHRS and YFSETQ. The CDR3 spans 16 residues.

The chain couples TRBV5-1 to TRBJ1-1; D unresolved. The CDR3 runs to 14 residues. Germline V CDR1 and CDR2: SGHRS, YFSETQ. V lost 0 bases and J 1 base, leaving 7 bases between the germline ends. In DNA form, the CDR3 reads TGCGCCAGCAGCTTGGGAGGCGGGAACACTGAAGCTTTCTTT. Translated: CASSLGGGNTEAFF. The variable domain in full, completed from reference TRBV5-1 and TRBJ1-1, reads KAGVTQTPRYLIKTRGQQVTLSCSPISGHRSVSWYQQTPGQGLQFLFEYFSETQRNKGNFPGRFSGRQFSNSRSEMNVSTLELGDSALYLCASSLGGGNTEAFFGQGTRLTVV.

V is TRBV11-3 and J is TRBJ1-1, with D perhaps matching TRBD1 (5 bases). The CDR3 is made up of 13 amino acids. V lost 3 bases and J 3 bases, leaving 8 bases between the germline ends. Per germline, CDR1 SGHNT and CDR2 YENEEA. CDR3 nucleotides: TGTGCCAGCAGCTTGGGAGGGGACACTGAAGCTTTCTTT. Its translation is CASSLGGDTEAFF.

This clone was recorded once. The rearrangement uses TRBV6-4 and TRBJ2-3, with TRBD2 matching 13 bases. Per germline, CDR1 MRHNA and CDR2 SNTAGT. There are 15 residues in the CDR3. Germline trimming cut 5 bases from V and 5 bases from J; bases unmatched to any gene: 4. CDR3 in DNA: TGTGCCAGCAGTAGACTAGCGGGAGGTGGAGATACGCAGTATTTT. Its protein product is CASSRLAGGGDTQYF.

CDR3 in DNA: TGTGCCAGCAGCTTGGGTGACAGGGACCTTTACGAGCAGTACTTC. Translating it yields CASSLGDRDLYEQYF. This sequence joins TRBV5-5 and TRBJ2-7; 7 bases align to TRBD1. The germline gives CDR1 SGHKS, CDR2 YYEKEE (reference sequence). Losses at the gene ends were 0 bases for V and 4 bases for J; bases not matched to a gene: 7. The CDR3 totals 15 residues.

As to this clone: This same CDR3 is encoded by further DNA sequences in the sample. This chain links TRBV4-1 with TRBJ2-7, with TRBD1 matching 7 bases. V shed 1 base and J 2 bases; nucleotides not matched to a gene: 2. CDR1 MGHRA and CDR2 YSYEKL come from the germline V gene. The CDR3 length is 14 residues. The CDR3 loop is CASSQGQGAYEQYF. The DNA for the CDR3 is TGCGCCAGCAGCCAAGGGCAGGGGGCCTACGAGCAGTACTTC.

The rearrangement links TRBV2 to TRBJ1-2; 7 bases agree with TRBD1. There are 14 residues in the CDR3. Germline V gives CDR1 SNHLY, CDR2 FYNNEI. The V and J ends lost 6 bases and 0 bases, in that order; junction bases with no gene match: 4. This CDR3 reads CASSVQGSNYGYTF. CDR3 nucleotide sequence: TGTGCCAGCAGCGTACAGGGGTCTAACTATGGCTACACCTTC.

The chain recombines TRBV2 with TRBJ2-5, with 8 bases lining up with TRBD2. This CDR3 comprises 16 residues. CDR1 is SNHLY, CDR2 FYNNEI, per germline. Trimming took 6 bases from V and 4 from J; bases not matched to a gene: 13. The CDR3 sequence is CASSLWGGGQGETQYF. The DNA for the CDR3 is TGTGCCAGCAGCCTTTGGGGCGGGGGGCAGGGAGAGACCCAGTACTTC.

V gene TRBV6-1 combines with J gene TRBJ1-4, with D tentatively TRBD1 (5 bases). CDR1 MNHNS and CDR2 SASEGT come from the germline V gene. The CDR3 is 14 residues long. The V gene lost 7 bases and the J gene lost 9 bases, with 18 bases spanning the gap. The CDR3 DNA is TGTGCCAGCACGGGGGGACTTCTCCCTCAAAAACTGTTTTTT. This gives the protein CASTGGLLPQKLFF.

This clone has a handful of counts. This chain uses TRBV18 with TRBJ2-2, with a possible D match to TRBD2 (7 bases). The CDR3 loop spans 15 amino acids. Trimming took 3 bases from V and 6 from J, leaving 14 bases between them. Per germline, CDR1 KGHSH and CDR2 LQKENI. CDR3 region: CASSPSGTPPGELFF. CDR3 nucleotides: TGTGCCAGCTCACCCAGCGGGACACCCCCCGGGGAGCTGTTTTTT.

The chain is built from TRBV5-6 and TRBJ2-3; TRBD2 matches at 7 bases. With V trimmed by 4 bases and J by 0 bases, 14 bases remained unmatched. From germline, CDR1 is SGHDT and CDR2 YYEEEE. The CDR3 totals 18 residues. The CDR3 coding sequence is TGTGCCAGCAGCGGCCGGGTCTTGACTAGCTCAAGCACAGATACGCAGTATTTT. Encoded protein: CASSGRVLTSSSTDTQYF.

For the CDR3, the DNA is TGCGCCAGCAGCTTACAGGGGGTGGACACTGAAGCTTTCTTT. Translation gives CASSLQGVDTEAFF. This sequence joins TRBV5-1 and TRBJ1-1; 8 nucleotides line up with TRBD1. Germline V gene lookup returns CDR1 SGHRS and CDR2 YFSETQ. The ends lost 2 bases at V and 3 bases at J; junction bases unmatched: 3. The CDR3 runs 14 residues.

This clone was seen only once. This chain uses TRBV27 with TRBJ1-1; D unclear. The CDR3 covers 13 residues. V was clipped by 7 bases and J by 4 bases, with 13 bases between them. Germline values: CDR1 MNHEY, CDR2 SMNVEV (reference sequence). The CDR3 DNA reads TGTGCCAGCACCCCCCGGGATCTCACTGAAGCTTTCTTT. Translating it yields CASTPRDLTEAFF.

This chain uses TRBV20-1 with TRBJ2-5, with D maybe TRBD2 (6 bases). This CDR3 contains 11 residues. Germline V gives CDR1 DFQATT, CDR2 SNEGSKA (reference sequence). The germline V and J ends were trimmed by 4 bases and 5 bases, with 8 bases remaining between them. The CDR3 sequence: CSATRGETQYF. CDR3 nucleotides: TGCAGTGCTACCCGGGGGGAGACCCAGTACTTC.

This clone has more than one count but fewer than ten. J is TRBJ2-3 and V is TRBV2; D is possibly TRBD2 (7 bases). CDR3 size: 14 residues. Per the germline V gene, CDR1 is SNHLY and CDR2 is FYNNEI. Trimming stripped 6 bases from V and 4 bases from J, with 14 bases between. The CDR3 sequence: CASRTEGGADTQYF. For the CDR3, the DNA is TGTGCCAGCAGGACAGAGGGGGGGGCAGATACGCAGTATTTT.

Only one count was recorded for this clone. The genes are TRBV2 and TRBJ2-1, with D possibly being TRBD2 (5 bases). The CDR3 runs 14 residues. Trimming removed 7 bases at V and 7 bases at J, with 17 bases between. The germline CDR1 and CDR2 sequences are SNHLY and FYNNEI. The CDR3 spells CASTLATETNEQFF. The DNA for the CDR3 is TGTGCCAGCACGCTAGCAACAGAAACAAATGAGCAGTTCTTC.

The CDR3 loop reads CASSPRGGPLNTEAFF. As DNA, the CDR3 is TGTGCCAGCTCCCCCCGGGGGGGGCCTTTGAACACTGAAGCTTTCTTT. The V gene is TRBV18, the J gene TRBJ1-1; possible D gene TRBD1, 6 bases. The CDR3 is 16 amino acids. The germline V gene encodes CDR1 KGHSH and CDR2 LQKENI. Deletions cut 6 bases from V and 0 bases from J, with 17 bases between.

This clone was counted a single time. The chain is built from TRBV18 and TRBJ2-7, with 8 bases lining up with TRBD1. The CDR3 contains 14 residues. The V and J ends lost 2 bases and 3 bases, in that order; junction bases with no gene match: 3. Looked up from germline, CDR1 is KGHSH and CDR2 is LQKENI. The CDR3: CASSPGTGNYEQYF. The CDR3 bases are TGTGCCAGCTCACCAGGGACAGGCAACTACGAGCAGTACTTC. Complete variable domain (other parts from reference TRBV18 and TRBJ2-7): NAGVMQNPRHLVRRRGQEARLRCSPMKGHSHVYWYRQLPEEGLKFMVYLQKENIIDESGMPKERFSAEFPKEGPSILRIQQVVRGDSAAYFCASSPGTGNYEQYFGPGTRLTVT.

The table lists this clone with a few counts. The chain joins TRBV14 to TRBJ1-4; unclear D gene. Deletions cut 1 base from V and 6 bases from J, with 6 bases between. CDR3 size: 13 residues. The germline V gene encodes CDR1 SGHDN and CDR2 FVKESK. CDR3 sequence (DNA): TGTGCCAGCAGCCAAGTTACAGATGAAAAACTGTTTTTT. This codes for CASSQVTDEKLFF.

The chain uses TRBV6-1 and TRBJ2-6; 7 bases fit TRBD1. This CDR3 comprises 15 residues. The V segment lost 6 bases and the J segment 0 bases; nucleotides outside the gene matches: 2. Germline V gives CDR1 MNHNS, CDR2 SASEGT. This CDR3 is CASRQGYSGANVLTF. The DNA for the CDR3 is TGTGCCAGCAGACAGGGGTACTCTGGGGCCAACGTCCTGACTTTC.

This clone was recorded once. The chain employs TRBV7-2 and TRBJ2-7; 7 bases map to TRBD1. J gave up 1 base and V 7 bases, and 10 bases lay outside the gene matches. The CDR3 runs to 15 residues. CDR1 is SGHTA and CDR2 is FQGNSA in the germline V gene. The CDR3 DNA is TGTGCCAGCACCCCCCAGGACAGGCCATCCTACGAGCAGTACTTC. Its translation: CASTPQDRPSYEQYF.

The CDR3 region is CASIPGNTGELFF. CDR3 nucleotides: TGTGCCAGCATCCCAGGAAATACCGGGGAGCTGTTTTTT. The chain carries TRBV6-5 and TRBJ2-2; D unclear. Germline V gene lookup returns CDR1 MNHEY and CDR2 SVGAGI. The V gene lost 7 bases and the J gene lost 5 bases, with 11 bases spanning the gap. The CDR3 spans 13 residues.

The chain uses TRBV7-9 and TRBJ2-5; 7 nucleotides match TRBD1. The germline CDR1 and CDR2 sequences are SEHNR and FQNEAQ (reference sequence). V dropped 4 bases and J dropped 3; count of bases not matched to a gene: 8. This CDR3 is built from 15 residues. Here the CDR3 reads CASSSIGQAEETQYF. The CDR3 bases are TGTGCCAGCAGCTCGATAGGACAGGCAGAAGAGACCCAGTACTTC. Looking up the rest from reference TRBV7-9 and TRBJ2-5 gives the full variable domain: DTGVSQNPRHKITKRGQNVTFRCDPISEHNRLYWYRQTLGQGPEFLTYFQNEAQLEKSRLLSDRFSAERPKGSFSTLEIQRTEQGDSAMYLCASSSIGQAEETQYFGPGTRLLVL.

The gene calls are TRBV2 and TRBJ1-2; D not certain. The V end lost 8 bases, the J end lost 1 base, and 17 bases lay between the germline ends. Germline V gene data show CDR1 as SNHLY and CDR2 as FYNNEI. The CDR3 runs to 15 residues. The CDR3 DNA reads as TGTGCCAGCCACTCGGCCGCGGGGTTTAACTATGGCTACACCTTC. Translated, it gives CASHSAAGFNYGYTF.